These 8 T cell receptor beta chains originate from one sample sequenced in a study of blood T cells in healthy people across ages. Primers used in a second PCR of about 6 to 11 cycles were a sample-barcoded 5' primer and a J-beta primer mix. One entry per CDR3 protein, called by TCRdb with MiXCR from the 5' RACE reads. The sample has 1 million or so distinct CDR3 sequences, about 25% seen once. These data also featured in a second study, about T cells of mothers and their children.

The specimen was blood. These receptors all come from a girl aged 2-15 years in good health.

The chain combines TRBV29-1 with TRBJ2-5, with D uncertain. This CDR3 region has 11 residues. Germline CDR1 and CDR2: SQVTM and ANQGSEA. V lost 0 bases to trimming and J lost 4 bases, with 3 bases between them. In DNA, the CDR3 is TGCAGCGTTGAAGAGGTAGAGACCCAGTACTTC. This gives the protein CSVEEVETQYF.

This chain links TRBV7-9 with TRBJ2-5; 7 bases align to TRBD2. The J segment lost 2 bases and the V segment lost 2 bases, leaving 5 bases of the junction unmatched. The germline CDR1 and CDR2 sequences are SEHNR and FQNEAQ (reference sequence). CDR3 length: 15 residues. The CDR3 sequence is CASSLITSAQETQYF. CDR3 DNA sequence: TGTGCCAGCAGCTTAATAACTAGCGCACAAGAGACCCAGTACTTC. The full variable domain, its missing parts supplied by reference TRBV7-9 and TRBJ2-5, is DTGVSQNPRHKITKRGQNVTFRCDPISEHNRLYWYRQTLGQGPEFLTYFQNEAQLEKSRLLSDRFSAERPKGSFSTLEIQRTEQGDSAMYLCASSLITSAQETQYFGPGTRLLVL.

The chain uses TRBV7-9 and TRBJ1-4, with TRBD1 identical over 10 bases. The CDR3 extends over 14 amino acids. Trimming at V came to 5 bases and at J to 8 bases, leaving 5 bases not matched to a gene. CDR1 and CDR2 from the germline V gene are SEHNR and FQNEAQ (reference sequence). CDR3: CASSPRDRGEKLFF. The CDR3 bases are TGTGCCAGCAGCCCCCGGGACAGGGGAGAAAAACTGTTTTTT.

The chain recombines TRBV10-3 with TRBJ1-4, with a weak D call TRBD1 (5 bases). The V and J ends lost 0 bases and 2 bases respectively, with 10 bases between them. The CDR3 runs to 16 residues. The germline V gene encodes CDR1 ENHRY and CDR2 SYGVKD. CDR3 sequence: CAISESLRGTNEKLFF. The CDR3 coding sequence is TGTGCCATCAGTGAGTCATTGAGGGGCACTAATGAAAAACTGTTTTTT.

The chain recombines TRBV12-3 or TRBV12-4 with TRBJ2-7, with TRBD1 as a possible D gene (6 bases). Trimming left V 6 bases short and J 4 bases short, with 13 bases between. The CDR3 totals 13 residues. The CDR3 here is CASRTGPFYEQYF. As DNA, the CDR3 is TGTGCCAGCAGGACAGGTCCTTTTTACGAGCAGTACTTC.

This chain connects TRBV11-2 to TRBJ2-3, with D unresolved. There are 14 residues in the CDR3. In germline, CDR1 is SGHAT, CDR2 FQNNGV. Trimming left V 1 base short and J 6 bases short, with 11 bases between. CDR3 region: CASSLVLVDDTQYF. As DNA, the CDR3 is TGTGCCAGCAGCTTAGTATTAGTGGATGATACGCAGTATTTT.

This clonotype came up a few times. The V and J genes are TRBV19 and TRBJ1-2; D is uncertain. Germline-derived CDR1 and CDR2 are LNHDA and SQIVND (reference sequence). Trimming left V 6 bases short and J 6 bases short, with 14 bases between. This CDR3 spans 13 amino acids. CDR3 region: CASRALSDHGYTF. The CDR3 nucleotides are TGTGCCAGTAGGGCACTATCCGATCATGGCTACACCTTC.

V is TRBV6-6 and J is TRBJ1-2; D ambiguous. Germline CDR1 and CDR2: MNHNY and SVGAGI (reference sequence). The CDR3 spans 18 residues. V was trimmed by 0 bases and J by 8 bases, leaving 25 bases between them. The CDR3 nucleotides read TGTGCCAGCAGTTACTCGATGGCCGCGACACCTAGGAGGTTAGGCTACACCTTC. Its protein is CASSYSMAATPRRLGYTF.